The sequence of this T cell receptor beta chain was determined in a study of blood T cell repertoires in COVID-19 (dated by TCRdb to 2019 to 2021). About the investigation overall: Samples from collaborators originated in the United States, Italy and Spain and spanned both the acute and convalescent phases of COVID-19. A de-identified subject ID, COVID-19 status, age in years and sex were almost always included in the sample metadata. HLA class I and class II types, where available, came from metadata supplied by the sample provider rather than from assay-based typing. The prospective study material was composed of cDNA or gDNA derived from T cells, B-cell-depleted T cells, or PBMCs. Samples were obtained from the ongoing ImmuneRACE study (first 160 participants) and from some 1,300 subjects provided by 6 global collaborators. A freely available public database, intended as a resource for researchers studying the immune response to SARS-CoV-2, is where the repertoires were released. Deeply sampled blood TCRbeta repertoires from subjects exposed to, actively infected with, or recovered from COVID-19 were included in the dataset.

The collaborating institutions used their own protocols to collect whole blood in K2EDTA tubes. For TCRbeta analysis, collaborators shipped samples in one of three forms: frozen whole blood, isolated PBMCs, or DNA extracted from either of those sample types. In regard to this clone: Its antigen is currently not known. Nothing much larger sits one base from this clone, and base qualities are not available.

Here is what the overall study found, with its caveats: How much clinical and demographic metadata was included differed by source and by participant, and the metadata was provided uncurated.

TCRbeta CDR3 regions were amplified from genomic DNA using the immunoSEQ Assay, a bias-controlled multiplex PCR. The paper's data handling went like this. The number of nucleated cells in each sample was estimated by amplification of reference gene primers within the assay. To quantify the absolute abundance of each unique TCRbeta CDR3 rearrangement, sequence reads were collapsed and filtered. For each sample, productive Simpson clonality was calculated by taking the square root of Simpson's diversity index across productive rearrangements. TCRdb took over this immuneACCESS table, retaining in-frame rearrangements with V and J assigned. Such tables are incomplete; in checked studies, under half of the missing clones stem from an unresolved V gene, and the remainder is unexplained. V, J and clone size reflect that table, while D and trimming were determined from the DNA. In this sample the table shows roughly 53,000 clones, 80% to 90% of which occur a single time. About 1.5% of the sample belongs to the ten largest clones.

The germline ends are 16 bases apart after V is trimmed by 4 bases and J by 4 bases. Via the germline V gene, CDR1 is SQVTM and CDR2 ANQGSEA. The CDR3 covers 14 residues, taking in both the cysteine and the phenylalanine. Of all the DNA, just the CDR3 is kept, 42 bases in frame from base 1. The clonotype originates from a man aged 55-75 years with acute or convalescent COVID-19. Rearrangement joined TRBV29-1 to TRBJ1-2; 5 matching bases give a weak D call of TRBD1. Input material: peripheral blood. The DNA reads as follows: TGCAGCGTTGTGGTAGCCCAGGGAAGCTATGGCTACACCTTC. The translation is CSVVVAQGSYGYTF.